Listed below are T cell receptor beta chains from one sample, sequenced in a study of blood T cell repertoires in COVID-19. The assay was immunoSEQ multiplex PCR, and TCRdb's table has in-frame clones only and misses some. This table has about 370,000 clones, around 87% appearing once. Input material: PBMCs or T cells enriched from blood (not recorded which). The receptor set was obtained from a young man who had recovered from COVID-19. Each CDR3 is given with its conserved first and last residue. A D gene is named only where the DNA matches it firmly. Clone size is stated in some rows and not others, as once, few, many or a class when expanded.

clone_size,v_call,d_call,cdr3_length,j_call,cdr3_nt,cdr3_aa
-,TRBV5-1,TRBD1,18,TRBJ1-5,TGCGCCAGCAGCTTTCGGAGAGAAACAGGGGAAAACAATCAGCCCCAGCATTTT,CASSFRRETGENNQPQHF
-,TRBV19,-,15,TRBJ2-3,TGTGCCAGTAGTATCGGGGGAATAGCGGCAGATACGCAGTATTTT,CASSIGGIAADTQYF
-,TRBV5-1,TRBD1,16,TRBJ1-4,TGCGCCAGCAGCTTCGGACAGGGGAGGAATAGTGAAAAACTGTTTTTT,CASSFGQGRNSEKLFF
-,TRBV12-3/TRBV12-4,TRBD2,12,TRBJ2-5,TGTGCCAGCAGTCCCTCGGGGGGGGCCCAGTACTTC,CASSPSGGAQYF
-,TRBV6-5,TRBD1,14,TRBJ1-2,TGTGCCAGCAGTTCGGACAGGGGCCCCTATGGCTACACCTTC,CASSSDRGPYGYTF
-,TRBV18,-,14,TRBJ1-4,TGTGCCAGCTCACGAGGGAGCGGGGGCGAAAAACTGTTTTTT,CASSRGSGGEKLFF
-,TRBV9,TRBD2,14,TRBJ2-1,TGTGCCAGCAGCGTAGCCAGCGGGATCGGTGAGCAGTTCTTC,CASSVASGIGEQFF
-,TRBV5-4,-,16,TRBJ1-2,TGTGCCAGCAGCCCCCCCCAGGTCACGGGGGGTTATGGCTACACCTTC,CASSPPQVTGGYGYTF
-,TRBV19,-,13,TRBJ1-1,TGTGCCAGTAGTATAGATCACAGCAGAGAAGCTTTCTTT,CASSIDHSREAFF
once,TRBV30,-,13,TRBJ2-1,TGTGCCTGGAGTGTAGGTTTGACGACGGGGCAGTTCTTC,CAWSVGLTTGQFF
-,TRBV10-3,TRBD1,14,TRBJ1-2,TGTGCCATCAATCGACAGGGAAGGTGGGATGGCTACACCTTC,CAINRQGRWDGYTF
-,TRBV29-1,-,15,TRBJ2-2,TGCAGCGTTATGCACAGGGGGGGGAACACCGGGGAGCTGTTTTTT,CSVMHRGGNTGELFF
-,TRBV9,TRBD1,16,TRBJ1-4,TGTGCCAGCAGCGCGACCTCGGGACAGCGCAATGAAAAACTGTTTTTT,CASSATSGQRNEKLFF
-,TRBV7-2,-,11,TRBJ1-1,TGTGCCAGCACGGGACACCGAGAAGCTTTCTTT,CASTGHREAFF
-,TRBV2,-,15,TRBJ2-2,TGTGCCAGCAGTTGGGCCAGGTCGAACACCGGGGAGCTGTTTTTT,CASSWARSNTGELFF
-,TRBV10-1,-,13,TRBJ2-1,TGCGCCAGCAGTGAGTCGAGTGGCAATGAGCAGTTCTTC,CASSESSGNEQFF
-,TRBV28,-,15,TRBJ2-7,TGTGCCACCCAATCCAATGCGGTGGCAGTCTACGAGCAGTACTTC,CATQSNAVAVYEQYF
-,TRBV12-3/TRBV12-4,-,13,TRBJ2-1,TGTGCCAGCAGATCACAGGGCCGTAATGAGCAGTTCTTC,CASRSQGRNEQFF
-,TRBV24-1,TRBD2,15,TRBJ2-1,TGTGCCACCAGTGGGGAAGGACTAGGTAACAATGAGCAGTTCTTC,CATSGEGLGNNEQFF
-,TRBV12-3/TRBV12-4,-,12,TRBJ1-5,TGTGCCAGCAGTCCACAGGGTTCGACCCAGCATTTT,CASSPQGSTQHF
once,TRBV30,-,12,TRBJ1-2,TGTGCCTGGAGTGTTGCCTGGAGACCTTACACCTTC,CAWSVAWRPYTF
-,TRBV2,-,15,TRBJ1-5,TGTGCCAGCAGAGATAATGTAGGGGTCAATCAGCCCCAGCATTTT,CASRDNVGVNQPQHF
-,TRBV5-1,TRBD1,14,TRBJ2-2,TGCGCCAGCAGCAAAACAGGGGGCCACGGGGAGCTGTTTTTT,CASSKTGGHGELFF
-,TRBV13,TRBD2,15,TRBJ2-1,TGTGCCAGCAGCTTAGGACGGGGGGGCTCCAATGAGCAGTTCTTC,CASSLGRGGSNEQFF
-,TRBV4-3,TRBD1,15,TRBJ2-3,TGCGCCAGCAGCCAAGCGACAGGGGTCACAGATACGCAGTATTTT,CASSQATGVTDTQYF
-,TRBV3-1/TRBV3-2,-,11,TRBJ1-1,TGTGCCAGCAGCCAGGGGCGGACAGCTTTCTTT,CASSQGRTAFF
-,TRBV10-3,TRBD1,15,TRBJ1-3,TGTGCCATCAGTGACGGGCAGGGGGATGGAAACACCATATATTTT,CAISDGQGDGNTIYF
-,TRBV18,-,15,TRBJ1-6,TGTGCCAGCTCATCCAGACAGGTCTATAATTCACCCCTCCACTTT,CASSSRQVYNSPLHF
-,TRBV5-1,-,14,TRBJ1-2,TGCGCCAGCAGCCACTATCAGGGGAAGGATGGCTACACCTTC,CASSHYQGKDGYTF
-,TRBV14,-,14,TRBJ1-2,TGTGCCAGCAGCCAATCACATGGTGACTATGGCTACACCTTC,CASSQSHGDYGYTF
-,TRBV6-2/TRBV6-3,TRBD2,15,TRBJ2-1,TGTGCCAGCAGTAATAAACTTTCAGCGGGAAGTGAGCAGTTCTTC,CASSNKLSAGSEQFF
-,TRBV19,TRBD1,14,TRBJ1-1,TGTGCCAGTAAACGGACAGGGGGGAACACTGAAGCTTTCTTT,CASKRTGGNTEAFF
-,TRBV5-5,-,17,TRBJ2-1,TGTGCCAGCAGCTTGCTCCGCCGACTGTCCTCCTACAATGAGCAGTTCTTC,CASSLLRRLSSYNEQFF
-,TRBV5-1,TRBD1,16,TRBJ1-6,TGCGCCAGCAGCTCGCGACAGGGGGAGGGTAATTCACCCCTCCACTTT,CASSSRQGEGNSPLHF
-,TRBV5-4,-,12,TRBJ2-1,TGTGCCAGCAGCTTGCTCGGCGGCGAGCAGTTCTTC,CASSLLGGEQFF
-,TRBV19,TRBD2,15,TRBJ2-1,TGTGCCGTAAGGACTAGCGGGAGCAAAGGAGATGAGCAGTTCTTC,CAVRTSGSKGDEQFF
-,TRBV2,-,14,TRBJ1-5,TGTGCCAGCACTGCCAGAGGAAGCAATCAGCCCCAGCATTTT,CASTARGSNQPQHF
-,TRBV7-2,-,16,TRBJ2-2,TGTGCCAGCAGCTTATCAGGGGCCGGGGACACCGGGGAGCTGTTTTTT,CASSLSGAGDTGELFF
-,TRBV7-9,-,16,TRBJ2-1,TGTGCCAGCAGCCAGTCCGGGGTACTCTCCTACAATGAGCAGTTCTTC,CASSQSGVLSYNEQFF
-,TRBV19,TRBD2,15,TRBJ2-1,TGTGCCAGCAATGGGATAGCGGGAGGGTCATATGAGCAGTTCTTC,CASNGIAGGSYEQFF
-,TRBV5-5,-,16,TRBJ2-1,TGTGCCAGCAGCTTGCGGCAGGACATCCCGGTGATGGCGCAGTTCTTC,CASSLRQDIPVMAQFF
once,TRBV28,TRBD1,13,TRBJ1-1,TGTGCCAGCAAACAGGGGGTTAGGACTGAAGCTTTCTTT,CASKQGVRTEAFF
-,TRBV6-1,-,13,TRBJ1-5,TGTGCCAGCAGTGAAACCACAGGTCGGCGCCAGCATTTT,CASSETTGRRQHF
-,TRBV3-1/TRBV3-2,TRBD1,14,TRBJ2-7,TGTGCCAGCAGCCACCTGGACAGGCTCTACGAGCAGTACTTC,CASSHLDRLYEQYF
-,TRBV18,-,13,TRBJ1-1,TGTGCCAGCTCACCCGCGATGAACACTGAAGCTTTCTTT,CASSPAMNTEAFF
-,TRBV19,-,13,TRBJ2-7,TGTGCCACAAAACCGGGACTGGATTACGAGCAGTACTTC,CATKPGLDYEQYF
-,TRBV30,-,16,TRBJ1-1,TGTGCCTGGAGTGTAAAAGGTGGCAGGGGTCACACTGAAGCTTTCTTT,CAWSVKGGRGHTEAFF
-,TRBV6-5,TRBD1,13,TRBJ1-1,TGTGCCAGCAGTCAGAGAGACAGGGTGGCAGCTTTCTTT,CASSQRDRVAAFF
-,TRBV5-5,-,13,TRBJ2-1,TGTGCCGGACACGACCCAGCCTACAATGAGCAGTTCTTC,CAGHDPAYNEQFF
-,TRBV7-2,TRBD1,15,TRBJ2-7,TGTGCCAGCAGCTTAGTAACAGGGGGTTCCTACGAGCAGTACTTC,CASSLVTGGSYEQYF
-,TRBV5-1,-,15,TRBJ1-5,TGCGCCAGCAGCTTGGTGGGTGGGGGGGAGCAGCCCCAGCATTTT,CASSLVGGGEQPQHF
-,TRBV7-2,TRBD2,16,TRBJ2-5,TGTGCCAGCAGCTTCGGAACGGGAGGGAAAGTAGAGACCCAGTACTTC,CASSFGTGGKVETQYF
-,TRBV19,TRBD2,15,TRBJ2-1,TGTGCCAGTAGTCTTAGCGGGAGGGCGACCACTGAGCAGTTCTTC,CASSLSGRATTEQFF
-,TRBV11-2,-,15,TRBJ2-7,TGTGCCAGCAGTCTCCAGGGTGGCGGGGAATACGAGCAGTACTTC,CASSLQGGGEYEQYF
once,TRBV19,-,13,TRBJ1-1,TGTGCCAGTAGGAAGCTTTCTAACACTGAAGCTTTCTTT,CASRKLSNTEAFF